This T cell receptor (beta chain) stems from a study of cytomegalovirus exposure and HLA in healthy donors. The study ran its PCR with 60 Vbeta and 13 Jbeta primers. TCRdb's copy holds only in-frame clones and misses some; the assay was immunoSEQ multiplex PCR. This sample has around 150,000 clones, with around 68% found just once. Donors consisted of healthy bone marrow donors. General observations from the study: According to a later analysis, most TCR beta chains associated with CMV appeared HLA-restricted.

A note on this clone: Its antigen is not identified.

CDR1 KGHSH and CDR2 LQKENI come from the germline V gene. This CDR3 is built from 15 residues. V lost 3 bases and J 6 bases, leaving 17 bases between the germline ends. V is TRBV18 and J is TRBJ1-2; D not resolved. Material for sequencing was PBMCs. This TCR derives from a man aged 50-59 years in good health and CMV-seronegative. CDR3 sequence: CASSPRPDSVDGYTF. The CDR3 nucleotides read TGTGCCAGCTCACCTCGACCGGACTCGGTCGATGGCTACACCTTC.